This T cell receptor beta chain stems from a study of T cells in lung cancer brain metastases. Study-wide points: Preoperative corticosteroid effects on brain metastasis T cell infiltration were not controlled.

Patients with a history of multiple malignancies were excluded. In the case of this clone: The antigen is not known.

This CDR3 spans 14 amino acids. Germline values: CDR1 SGHRS, CDR2 YFSETQ. V was trimmed by 3 bases and J by 8 bases, leaving 15 bases between them. TCRdb keeps only in-frame clones here, not all; method: immunoSEQ multiplex PCR. The sample carries about 5,000 clones, roughly nine tenths recorded once. The J gene is TRBJ2-4, the V gene TRBV5-1, with a weak D call TRBD2 (7 bases). Input material: tumor tissue from the primary lung tumor. The clonotype originates from a man aged 65-85 years with non-small cell lung cancer. CDR3 region: CASSWGGGKDIQYF. CDR3 sequence (DNA): TGCGCCAGCAGCTGGGGGGGCGGAAAGGACATTCAGTACTTC.